This passage covers 21 T cell receptor beta chains from one sample sequenced in a study of CD8+CD57+ T cells in acquired aplastic anemia. Profiles of TCR beta VDJ and CDR3 were generated from a genomic DNA template. TCRdb re-called the reads through MiXCR, storing one row per CDR3 protein. The repertoire holds about 81,000 distinct CDR3 sequences, with more than 40% as singletons. Input material: sorted CD4+, CD8+, or CD8+CD57+ T cells (not recorded which) from PBMCs. The source of these receptors is a human donor in good health, serving as a control.

Note on this clonotype: The junction differs from germline at one of its ends, possibly a read error. The chain couples TRBV25-1 to TRBJ1-1, with D tentatively TRBD1 (6 bases). Germline-derived CDR1 and CDR2 are MGHDK and SYGVNS. The length of the CDR3 is 13 residues. The CDR3 DNA follows: TGTGCCAGCAGTGGCCTAAGGGACACTGAAGCCTTCTTT. This gives the protein CASSGLRDTEAFF.

The chain links TRBV10-3 to TRBJ1-6, with no clear D. Looked up from germline, CDR1 is ENHRY and CDR2 is SYGVKD. Trimming took 5 bases from V and 5 from J, leaving 10 bases between them. CDR3 size: 14 residues. Here the CDR3 reads CAISPQENNSPLHF. DNA for the CDR3: TGTGCCATCAGTCCTCAGGAGAATAATTCACCCCTCCACTTT.

This clonotype has only a few counts. This sequence may be a read error, since a much larger clone differs from it by one base. The J gene is TRBJ2-7, the V gene TRBV20-1; D possibly corresponds to TRBD2 (6 bases). The length of the CDR3 is 12 residues. The germline CDR1 and CDR2 sequences are DFQATT and SNEGSKA (reference sequence). The CDR3 is CSALVGGPELYF. Here the CDR3 DNA reads TGCAGTGCTCTGGTGGGGGGTCCCGAGCTGTACTTC.

This clonotype occurred many times. The CDR3 loop reads CASSQEIQGVEQYF. DNA of the CDR3: TGCGCCAGCAGCCAAGAAATACAGGGGGTCGAGCAGTACTTC. This chain uses TRBV4-1 with TRBJ2-7; 8 nucleotides match TRBD1. The CDR3 has 14 amino acids. CDR1 and CDR2 (germline): MGHRA, YSYEKL. Trimming took 0 bases from V and 6 from J; bases not matched to a gene: 4.

The J gene is TRBJ2-7, the V gene TRBV20-1; D gene unclear. V lost 6 bases and J 11 bases, leaving 14 bases between the germline ends. The CDR3 runs to 10 residues. Germline V gives CDR1 DFQATT, CDR2 SNEGSKA (reference sequence). The CDR3 protein is CSATPSREYF. The CDR3 nucleotides read TGCAGTGCCACCCCTTCACGGGAGTACTTC.

V is TRBV2 and J is TRBJ2-3; D assignment may be TRBD1 or TRBD2 (6 bases each). The CDR3 covers 12 residues. V was cut by 11 bases and J by 4 bases, with 13 bases left in between. Germline V gene lookup returns CDR1 SNHLY and CDR2 FYNNEI. In nucleotides, the CDR3 is TGTGCCTCCAAAGGGGGGTCAGATACGCAGTATTTT. This encodes CASKGGSDTQYF.

The V and J genes are TRBV2 and TRBJ2-1; D is possibly TRBD2 (7 bases). Germline V gives CDR1 SNHLY, CDR2 FYNNEI. This CDR3 comprises 17 residues. Trimming pared 6 bases from V and 5 bases from J, leaving 23 bases between. The CDR3 nucleotides are TGTGCCAGCAGCGTCCTAAGTGGGGGGGGGCCCCACAATGAGCAGTTCTTC. Translating it yields CASSVLSGGGPHNEQFF.

The chain recombines TRBV19 with TRBJ1-6; 10 nucleotides agree with TRBD1. Germline CDR1 reads LNHDA; CDR2 reads SQIVND (reference sequence). Trimming took 6 bases from V and 4 from J; bases not matched to a gene: 6. This CDR3 is built from 16 residues. The CDR3, as DNA: TGTGCCAGTAGGGGTCCGGGACAGGGGTATAATTCACCCCTCCACTTT. This encodes CASRGPGQGYNSPLHF.

This clonotype came up many times. The V gene is TRBV9, the J gene TRBJ1-2; maybe TRBD1 (6 bases). The V end lost 3 bases, the J end lost 7 bases, and 13 bases lay between the germline ends. The CDR3 extends over 13 amino acids. CDR1 and CDR2 (germline): SGDLS, YYNGEE. Here the CDR3 reads CASSEGVGVGYTF. The CDR3 DNA is TGTGCCAGCAGCGAGGGGGTGGGGGTTGGCTACACCTTC.

About this clonotype: The junction differs from germline at one of its ends, possibly a read error. The V and J genes are TRBV7-4 and TRBJ2-7; D might be TRBD1 (6 bases). From germline, CDR1 is SGHVT and CDR2 SQSDAQ. CDR3 length: 15 residues. The CDR3 reads CASRPIQGSSYEQYF. Here the CDR3 DNA reads TGTGCCAGCAGACCGATACAGGGCTCCTCCTACGAGCAGTATTTC. Full variable domain (outside the CDR3, taken from reference TRBV7-4 and TRBJ2-7): GAGVSQSPRYKVAKRGRDVALRCDSISGHVTLYWYRQTLGQGSEVLTYSQSDAQRDKSGRPSGRFSAERPERSVSTLKIQRTEQGDSAVYLCASRPIQGSSYEQYFGPGTRLTVT.

This clonotype was seen only a few times. V is TRBV30 and J is TRBJ1-2; no clear D. The CDR3 spans 13 residues. Germline V gene sequence: CDR1 GTSNPN, CDR2 SVGIG (reference sequence). The ends were cut back, 6 bases at V and 5 bases at J, with 16 bases in the middle. CDR3 nucleotides: TGTGCCTGTGTTGAAGACCGAGCTTATGGCTACACCTTC. As protein: CACVEDRAYGYTF. Together with reference TRBV30 and TRBJ1-2, the CDR3 gives the full variable domain: SQTIHQWPATLVQPVGSPLSLECTVEGTSNPNLYWYRQAAGRGLQLLFYSVGIGQISSEVPQNLSASRPQDRQFILSSKKLLLSDSGFYLCACVEDRAYGYTFGSGTRLTVV.

This clonotype was observed a handful of times. This chain connects TRBV12-3 or TRBV12-4 to TRBJ2-1; D ambiguous. The CDR3 is made up of 14 amino acids. The V gene lost 3 bases and the J gene lost 4 bases, with 10 bases spanning the gap. In DNA form, the CDR3 reads TGTGCCAGCAGTTTGGGTCTTACTTACAATGAGCAGTTCTTC. Amino acid sequence: CASSLGLTYNEQFF.

This clonotype was counted many times. V usage is TRBV9 and J usage is TRBJ2-1; D uncertain. Germline V lookup: CDR1 SGDLS, CDR2 YYNGEE. The CDR3 spans 12 residues. V dropped 0 bases and J dropped 8 bases, with 6 bases sitting between them. In DNA form, the CDR3 reads TGTGCCAGCAGCGTAGATGGGGATGAGCAGTTCTTC. Residues: CASSVDGDEQFF. The variable domain in full, completed from reference TRBV9 and TRBJ2-1, reads DSGVTQTPKHLITATGQRVTLRCSPRSGDLSVYWYQQSLDQGLQFLIQYYNGEERAKGNILERFSAQQFPDLHSELNLSSLELGDSALYFCASSVDGDEQFFGPGTRLTVL.

This clonotype was counted only a few times. The chain couples TRBV30 to TRBJ1-1, with a possible D match to TRBD1 (5 bases). V gave up 3 bases and J gave up 4 bases, with 6 bases separating them. The CDR3 has 11 amino acids. The germline V gene has CDR1 GTSNPN and CDR2 SVGIG (reference sequence). The CDR3 DNA follows: TGTGCCTGGAGGGACACCACTGAAGCTTTCTTT. As protein: CAWRDTTEAFF.

Note on this clonotype: The missing conserved phenylalanine or tryptophan at the end of this CDR3 makes a read error likely. The chain combines TRBV9 with TRBJ1-2, with D maybe TRBD1 (6 bases). V was shortened by 0 bases and J by 2 bases, with 29 bases between the two germline ends. This CDR3 is built from 21 residues. Germline V CDR1 and CDR2: SGDLS, YYNGEE. Here the CDR3 reads CASSVVEGGPVAGGENYGYTL. The CDR3 coding sequence is TGTGCCAGCAGCGTAGTGGAGGGAGGGCCCGTAGCCGGGGGCGAGAACTATGGCTACACCCTC.

This clonotype has ten or more counts. The gene calls are TRBV11-2 and TRBJ2-1, with 8 bases identical to TRBD1. From germline, CDR1 is SGHAT and CDR2 FQNNGV. CDR3 length equals 16 residues. Trimming took 0 bases from V and 5 from J; bases not matched to a gene: 6. CDR3 region: CASSLEWATGDNEQFF. In DNA, the CDR3 is TGTGCCAGCAGCTTAGAGTGGGCGACAGGGGACAATGAGCAGTTCTTC. The full variable domain, rest sourced from reference TRBV11-2 and TRBJ2-1, is EAGVAQSPRYKIIEKRQSVAFWCNPISGHATLYWYQQILGQGPKLLIQFQNNGVVDDSQLPKDRFSAERLKGVDSTLKIQPAKLEDSAVYLCASSLEWATGDNEQFFGPGTRLTVL.

A word on this clonotype: A read error may explain this, as a much larger clone is one base away. V usage is TRBV9 and J usage is TRBJ2-4; possibly TRBD1 for D (6 bases). Germline CDR1 SGDLS, CDR2 YYNGEE. V lost 0 bases, J lost 13 bases, and 20 bases lay in between. The CDR3 is made up of 15 amino acids. The CDR3 loop reads CASSVETGAGARQYF. For the CDR3, the DNA is TGTGCCAGCAGCGTAGAAACCGGGGCAGGGGCGAGGCAGTACTTC.

This CDR3 reads CASSDLSSDEQFF. The CDR3 DNA follows: TGCGCCAGCAGTGATTTGAGCAGCGATGAGCAGTTCTTC. V usage is TRBV10-2 and J usage is TRBJ2-1; D call uncertain. V shed 3 bases and J shed 8 bases, with 11 bases lying between them. The CDR3 consists of 13 residues. CDR1 WSHSY and CDR2 SAAADI come from the germline V gene.

The V call is TRBV15, the J call TRBJ2-3, with TRBD2 identical over 13 bases. The CDR3 has 16 amino acids. V shed 5 bases and J 6 bases; nucleotides not matched to a gene: 8. Germline V gives CDR1 LNHNV, CDR2 YYDKDF (reference sequence). CDR3 region: CATSGGLAGAGDTQYF. The CDR3 region has the DNA TGTGCCACCAGCGGCGGACTAGCGGGAGCGGGTGATACGCAGTATTTT.

The chain combines TRBV25-1 with TRBJ2-3; the D is unclear. CDR1 is MGHDK and CDR2 is SYGVNS in the germline V gene. The CDR3 runs 14 residues. With 0 bases removed from V and 4 bases from J, the gap between germline ends came to 8 bases. CDR3 protein: CASSEYGPADTQYF. The CDR3 nucleotides are TGTGCCAGCAGTGAATACGGACCAGCAGATACGCAGTATTTT.

V is TRBV19 and J is TRBJ2-1, with D possibly being TRBD1 or TRBD2 (5 bases each). This CDR3 comprises 14 residues. The V gene's germline CDR1 is LNHDA and CDR2 SQIVND (reference sequence). The ends were cut back, 5 bases at V and 8 bases at J, with 16 bases in the middle. The CDR3 DNA follows: TGTGCCAGTAGTTTAACCGGGACCACACATGAGCAGTTCTTC. The encoded protein is CASSLTGTTHEQFF.